This T cell receptor beta chain was recovered during a study of breast tumors, draining lymph nodes, adjacent tissues. Study-level results: Tumors had less TCR diversity than lymph nodes, more than nontumor tissue. Data fit most tumor T cells coming from lymph node, expanding in tumor. Compared with basal-like, luminal-like tumors shared significantly more repertoire with nontumor tissue. That most tumor T cells come from lymph nodes remained unproven.

TCRdb reprocessed the multiplex PCR reads with MiXCR, giving one entry per CDR3 protein. The repertoire has roughly 15,000 distinct CDR3 sequences, around 59% of them found once; the top ten carry about 30%. The V end was cut by 0 bases, the J end by 6 bases, with 6 bases between. This CDR3 is built from 12 residues. CDR1 and CDR2 (germline): ENHRY, SYGVKD. This clonotype was seen repeatedly, ten times or more. Its antigen is still unknown. This receptor was obtained from a female donor with breast cancer. Some clones in this sample may be carry-over from other donors' samples. This chain joins TRBV10-3 and TRBJ2-7, with a tentative D call TRBD2 (6 bases). The source material was tumor-adjacent breast tissue. CDR3 in DNA: TGTGCCATCAGTGAGTCGACTAGCGAGCAGTACTTC. As protein: CAISESTSEQYF.